Listed below are T cell receptor beta chains from one sample, sequenced in a study of T cells in Graves' hyperthyroidism and ophthalmopathy. Using its own MiXCR run on the multiplex PCR reads, TCRdb lists one record per CDR3 protein. The table records 350,000 to 400,000 distinct CDR3 sequences, approximately 19% of them present only once. Sequenced: blood. These TCRs come from a woman between 18 and 29 years old with Graves' hyperthyroidism. The CDR3 runs from the conserved cysteine through the conserved F or W. Fields, in order: V gene, J gene, D gene, clone size, CDR3 DNA, CDR3 protein. The D gene is left open where the match is weak. Not every row has a clone size; where given, it reads once, few, many or a size class.

TRBV12-3/TRBV12-4	TRBJ2-5	NA	many	TGTGCCAGCGGCATGGGGACGGGGCCGGAGACCCAGTACTTC	CASGMGTGPETQYF
TRBV9	TRBJ1-1	NA	few	TGTGCCAGCAGCGTAGCTGGCGGGGGGAACACTGAAGCTTTCTTT	CASSVAGGGNTEAFF
TRBV10-3	TRBJ1-1	TRBD1	NA	TGTGCCACCGTCCCGGGACAGGGACTCCCGAACACTGAAGCTTTCTTT	CATVPGQGLPNTEAFF
TRBV28	TRBJ1-2	NA	NA	TGTGCCAGCTCCTTGCAGACTAACTATGGCTACACCTTC	CASSLQTNYGYTF
TRBV4-2	TRBJ2-2	NA	NA	TGTGCCAGCAGCCGGATAGAAGGCGGGGAGCTGTTTTTT	CASSRIEGGELFF
TRBV12-3/TRBV12-4	TRBJ1-1	NA	many	TGTGCCAGCGGATACATGGGCCTGAGCACTGAAGCTTTCTTT	CASGYMGLSTEAFF
TRBV5-1	TRBJ2-5	TRBD2	many	TGCGCCAGCAGCAAGGGGACTAGCGGGGCGGAGACCCAGTACTTC	CASSKGTSGAETQYF
TRBV6-5	TRBJ2-7	NA	many	TGTGCCAGCAGTTACCCGCGGGTGGGTGCCACGGTTTCCTACGAGCAGTACTTC	CASSYPRVGATVSYEQYF
TRBV6-1	TRBJ1-2	NA	many	TGTGCCAGCAGTGAAAGGATTATGGGCTACACCTTC	CASSERIMGYTF
TRBV6-1	TRBJ2-5	NA	few	TGTGCCAGCAGTGAACTAACGGGGTTGGAGACCCAGTACTTC	CASSELTGLETQYF
TRBV12-3/TRBV12-4	TRBJ1-5	NA	many	TGTGCCAGCAGTTTATTGCAGGGAGGTCAGCCCCAGCATTTT	CASSLLQGGQPQHF
TRBV7-6	TRBJ1-1	TRBD1	many	TGTGCCAGCAGAACGACAGGGGTGAGCACTGAAGCTTTCTTT	CASRTTGVSTEAFF
TRBV29-1	TRBJ2-2	NA	many	TGCAGCGTTGAAGCCGGGGCCGGGGAGCTGTTTTTT	CSVEAGAGELFF
TRBV20-1	TRBJ2-7	TRBD1	many	TGCAGTGCCCAACCAACAGGGGCGTACGAGCAGTACTTC	CSAQPTGAYEQYF
TRBV10-3	TRBJ1-2	TRBD1	many	TGTGCCATCAGTGAGTGGGACAGGGGGCTTGGCTACACCTTC	CAISEWDRGLGYTF
TRBV5-1	TRBJ2-7	NA	many	TGCGCCAGCAGCTTGGCCCACGAGCAGTACTTC	CASSLAHEQYF
TRBV4-1	TRBJ1-2	NA	many	TGCGCCAGCAGCCCGATCCTTTCGCGTGGCTACACCTTC	CASSPILSRGYTF
TRBV5-6	TRBJ2-7	TRBD1	NA	TGTGCCAGCCGGACAGGGGGAAACGAGCAGTACTTC	CASRTGGNEQYF
TRBV6-1	TRBJ2-5	NA	many	TGTGCCAGCGGGACCGGGGAAACCCAGTACTTC	CASGTGETQYF
TRBV6-1	TRBJ1-1	NA	many	TGTGCCAGCAGTGAAGTGGCCATCAACACTGAAGCTTTCTTT	CASSEVAINTEAFF
TRBV7-2	TRBJ2-7	TRBD2	NA	TGTGCCAGCATCGCAGCGGGAGGAAGGGAGCAGTACTTC	CASIAAGGREQYF
TRBV12-3/TRBV12-4	TRBJ1-2	TRBD1	NA	TGTGCCAGCGACTCCGGGACAGGACCTCTGAGCGGCTATGGCTACACCTTC	CASDSGTGPLSGYGYTF
TRBV20-1	TRBJ2-7	NA	many	TGCAGTGCTAGACCGTCCGCGGACTATACCTACGAGCAGTACTTC	CSARPSADYTYEQYF
TRBV12-3/TRBV12-4	TRBJ2-7	TRBD1	many	TGTGCCAGCAGCCTAACACGACAGGGGGCGAGTGAGCAGTACTTC	CASSLTRQGASEQYF